The T cell receptor (beta chain) under discussion was sequenced for a study of cytomegalovirus exposure and HLA in healthy donors. Findings of the study overall: The authors later linked a missense DCLRE1C variant to TCR beta V- and J-gene trimming. DRB1 showed the most TCR associations and HLA-C the fewest in a later analysis, as rates varied by HLA locus.

PCR primers comprised 60 Vbeta and 13 Jbeta primers. Produced via immunoSEQ multiplex PCR; TCRdb's table is partial and in-frame only. The sample yields fewer than 150,000 clones, around 81% seen once. V was trimmed by 1 base and J by 8 bases, leaving 20 bases between them. CDR1 MGHRA and CDR2 YSYEKL come from the germline V gene. This CDR3 comprises 17 residues. This clone was picked up a small number of times. Its matching antigen is unknown. The receptor was isolated from a male donor in good health and CMV-seronegative. Source material: PBMCs. V is TRBV4-1 and J is TRBJ2-2; no definite D call. Here the CDR3 reads CASSQVQPSAALGELFF. DNA of the CDR3: TGCGCCAGCAGCCAAGTACAACCTTCGGCGGCCCTTGGGGAGCTGTTTTTT.